This TCR beta chain appears in the sequencing data of a study of human T cells and chemical hapten exposure. Attachment of unique molecular identifiers to individual cDNA molecules was performed in the library. MiXCR, run by TCRdb on the RACE reads, gives a single entry per CDR3 protein. The data hold roughly 40,000 distinct CDR3 sequences, with roughly 12% observed a single time. Time point defined: pre-sensitization, week 0. Treatment indicated: therapeutic diphenylcyclopropenone sensitization with weekly scalp DPC. Ahead of applying each patch test, blood was sampled. This clonotype occurred many times. Germline lookup yields CDR1 MNHEY and CDR2 SVGEGT. V lost 8 bases and J lost 8; bases outside the gene matches: 9. This CDR3 spans 13 amino acids.

The sequencing used whole blood, collected in connection with sensitization to the hapten diphenylcyclopropenone (DPC). The chain joins TRBV6-2 or TRBV6-3 to TRBJ2-1, with 7 positions matching TRBD2. This receptor was obtained from a woman aged 25 to 39 with alopecia areata. Some clones in this sample may be carry-over from other donors' samples. CDR3 sequence (DNA): TGTGCCAGCGGTAACGGGAGGCAACATGAGCAGTTCTTC. This gives the protein CASGNGRQHEQFF.